This T cell receptor beta chain is drawn from a study of shared clonotypes between healthy human individuals (dated by TCRdb to 2018 to 2020). Describing the broader study: The cohort included a few men and a couple of women between 18 and 49 years of age. Blood TCR repertoires of a handful of healthy adults were deeply sequenced to estimate repertoire size and the extent of clonotype sharing between individuals. Libraries were prepared and TCR repertoires were sequenced by different laboratories using diverse techniques, in order to increase sequencing depth and limit assay-specific biases. Per donor, leukapheresis produced somewhere between about 0.9 and 9.5 billion PBMCs.

Including the terminal cysteine and phenylalanine, the CDR3 comprises 16 residues. Just the 48-base CDR3 DNA is kept, in frame starting at base 1. In the germline V gene, CDR1 corresponds to LGHNA and CDR2 to YSLEER. V is cut back by 0 bases and J by 4 bases, with 5 bases in the junction unmatched. The donors were healthy, HIV-negative adults who had no recently reported acute infections or vaccinations. Every donor was a Caucasian adult residing in Nashville, Tennessee, USA. For unsorted samples, about 90 million PBMCs were counted, and genomic DNA was extracted using the QIAamp DNA Blood Mini kit. Blood was obtained by leukapheresis, after which PBMCs were separated by Ficoll-Histopaque density gradient centrifugation and cryopreserved in liquid nitrogen vapor phase. Broad study findings and their caveats: Pairwise subsampling indicated that sequencing depth was expected to affect the degree of clonotype sharing among donors. Because the study included only a small number of donors, the genetic and exposure-history diversity represented was limited. Sampling was restricted to blood, and TCR repertoires in tissues likely differ from the TCR repertoires found in blood.

As regards this clone: Its antigen specificity is not known. Nothing much larger sits one base from this clone, and base qualities are not available.

Using the deep immunoSEQ assay, TCR CDR3 regions were amplified from genomic DNA by multiplex PCR. Extracted genomic DNA from each cell subset was distributed evenly across all wells of several immunoSEQ 96-well plates, and each plate was treated as a replicate. Each replicate PCR for unsorted PBMC received 300 to 350 ng genomic DNA, equal to about 30,000 T cell genomes. Genomic DNA from unsorted PBMC was sequenced over ten immunoSEQ deep assay plates. The purified libraries were quantified using a Qubit 3.0 fluorometer, sized with a Bioanalyzer 2100, and then quantified again using the KAPA Library Quantification kit. Every immunoSEQ 96-well plate was sequenced on a dedicated single-read 150-cycle Illumina NextSeq 550 flow cell. The paper's processing steps were these. The immunoSEQ output contained only junctional sequences without quality scores, so filtering could not match that applied to full-length reads. To assign V/J genes and CDR3, sequences were annotated against IMGT germline references using PyIR, a Python wrapper for IgBLAST v1.9. Reads with weak V/J assignments (E-value above 1e-6), missing CDR3, stop codons, out-of-frame junctions, or ambiguous translated residues were removed. V3J clonotypes were defined by identical inferred V gene, J gene, and CDR3 amino acid sequence. Percentage overlap between repertoires was computed as shared unique clonotypes divided by the size of the smaller repertoire. Richness of each repertoire was evaluated using RTK rarefaction, the Chao1 estimator, and Recon v2.1 estimates of unobserved clonotypes. Sourced from immuneACCESS, this table was stored by TCRdb with only in-frame sequences that have V and J called. A share of the clones is absent; for the studies checked, an unresolved V gene accounts for under half, and the remainder has no known explanation. V, J and clone size reflect that table, while D and trimming were determined from the DNA. The sample contains 520,000 or so clones, less than 85% of them found a single time. The ten most abundant clones make up around 13% of the sample.

Sequencing used PBMCs. This TCR was sampled from a woman between 40 and 55 years old in good health. Some clones in this sample may be carry-over from other donors' samples. The chain is made from TRBV4-3 and TRBJ2-3, with TRBD2 identical over 9 junction bases. The CDR3 protein: CASSQDLAGASDTQYF. The DNA reads as follows: TGCGCCAGCAGCCAAGACTTAGCGGGAGCATCAGATACGCAGTATTTT.